The source of this T cell receptor beta chain is a study of shared T cell receptors in the human thymus. TCRdb keeps only in-frame clones here, not all; method: immunoSEQ multiplex PCR. The sample lists about 730,000 clones; 80% to 90% were seen once. This CDR3 has 20 amino acids. V shed 4 bases and J 2 bases; nucleotides not matched to a gene: 14. Germline V gives CDR1 SGHRS, CDR2 YFSETQ. These data are also associated with another study on human thymus T cells.

The chain uses TRBV5-1 and TRBJ2-3, with 15 bases aligning to TRBD2. Material for sequencing was thymocytes. The TCR comes from a girl under three years old with a congenital heart defect. The CDR3 sequence is CASSPRTSGGELINTDTQYF. The CDR3 coding sequence is TGCGCCAGCAGCCCCAGGACTAGCGGGGGGGAATTGATTAACACAGATACGCAGTATTTT.